This T cell receptor beta chain was recovered during a study of post-analysis software for immune sequencing data. The overall study: The courses of disease that were included comprised relapsing-remitting, secondary progressive and progressive-relapsing multiple sclerosis.

Unique-molecular-identifier-tagged TCR beta cDNA libraries were used. T cells, roughly 0.9 to 11 million of them, yielded some 540,000 cDNA molecules. Each CDR3 protein is one row after TCRdb ran MiXCR on the PCR reads. The sample comprises around 400,000 distinct CDR3 sequences, about a third of which are singletons, and around an eighth rests with the top ten. V shed 7 bases and J shed 1 base, with 10 bases lying between them. Germline lookup yields CDR1 DFQATT and CDR2 SNEGSKA (reference sequence). The CDR3 consists of 12 residues. Study results and limitations: Controls showed significantly higher normalized Chao1 diversity than did multiple sclerosis patients. F measure showed strong co-clustering of same-batch samples. Elevated frequency relative to controls characterized roughly five TRBV segments in patients, TRBV5-6, TRBV5-1 and TRBV20-1 among them.

This clonotype appeared a few times. Its antigen remains unidentified. This clonotype was obtained from a girl between 10 and 17 years old with multiple sclerosis. The chain combines TRBV20-1 with TRBJ1-1; D not certain. The sequencing input was blood. CDR3 nucleotide sequence: TGCAGTGGCCGAGAGGGGAACACTGAAGCTTTCTTT. Its translation is CSGREGNTEAFF.